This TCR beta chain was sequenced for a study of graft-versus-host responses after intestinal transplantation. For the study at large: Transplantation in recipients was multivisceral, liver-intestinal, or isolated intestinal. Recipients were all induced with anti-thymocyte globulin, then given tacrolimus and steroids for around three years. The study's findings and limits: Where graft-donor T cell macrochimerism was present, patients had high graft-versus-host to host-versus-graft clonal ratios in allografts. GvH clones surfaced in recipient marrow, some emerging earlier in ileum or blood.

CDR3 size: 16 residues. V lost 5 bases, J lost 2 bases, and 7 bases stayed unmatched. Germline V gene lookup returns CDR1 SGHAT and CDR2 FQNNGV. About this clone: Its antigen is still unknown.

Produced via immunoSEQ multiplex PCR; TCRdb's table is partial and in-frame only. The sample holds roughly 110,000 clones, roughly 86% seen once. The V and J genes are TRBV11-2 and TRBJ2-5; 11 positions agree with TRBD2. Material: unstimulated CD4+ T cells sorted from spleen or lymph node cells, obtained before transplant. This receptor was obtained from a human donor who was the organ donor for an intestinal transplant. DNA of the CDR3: TGTGCCAGCAGCAAACACTGGACTAGCGGGCAAGAGACCCAGTACTTC. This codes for CASSKHWTSGQETQYF.